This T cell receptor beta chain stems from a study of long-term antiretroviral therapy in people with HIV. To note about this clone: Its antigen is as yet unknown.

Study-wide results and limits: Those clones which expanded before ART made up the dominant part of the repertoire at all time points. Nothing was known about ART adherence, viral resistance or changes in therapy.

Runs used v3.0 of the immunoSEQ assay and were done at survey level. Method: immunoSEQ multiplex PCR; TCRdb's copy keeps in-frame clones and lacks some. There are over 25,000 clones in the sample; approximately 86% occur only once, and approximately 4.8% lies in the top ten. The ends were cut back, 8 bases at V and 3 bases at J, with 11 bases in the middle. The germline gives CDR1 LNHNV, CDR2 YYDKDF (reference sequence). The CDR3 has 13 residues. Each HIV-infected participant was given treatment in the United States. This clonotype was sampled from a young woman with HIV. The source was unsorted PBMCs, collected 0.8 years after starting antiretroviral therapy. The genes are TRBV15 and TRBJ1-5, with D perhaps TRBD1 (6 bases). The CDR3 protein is CATADSVNQPQHF. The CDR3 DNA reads TGTGCCACCGCGGACAGCGTCAATCAGCCCCAGCATTTT. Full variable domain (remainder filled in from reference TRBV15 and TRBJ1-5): DAMVIQNPRYQVTQFGKPVTLSCSQTLNHNVMYWYQQKSSQAPKLLFHYYDKDFNNEADTPDNFQSRRPNTSFCFLDIRSPGLGDTAMYLCATADSVNQPQHFGDGTRLSIL.